Listed here are 27 T cell receptor beta chains from one sample, sequenced in a study of T cell repertoires in cytomegalovirus infection. TCRdb reanalysed the reads using MiXCR and keeps one entry per CDR3 protein. The sample consists of a few hundred thousand distinct CDR3 sequences, around 27% of them appearing once. Specimen: PBMCs. These receptors all come from a human donor in good health (CMV status not recorded). Some clones in this sample may be carry-over from other donors' samples.

This clonotype appeared many times. The chain employs TRBV7-2 and TRBJ2-3; 11 bases match TRBD2. The CDR3 totals 17 residues. The V gene's germline CDR1 is SGHTA and CDR2 FQGNSA. J was trimmed by 6 bases and V by 2 bases; bases with no gene match: 10. The CDR3 loop reads CASSLISGRAGRDTQYF. The CDR3 DNA sequence: TGTGCCAGCAGCTTAATTAGCGGGAGGGCCGGTAGGGATACGCAGTATTTT.

This clonotype was seen ten or more times. The rearrangement joins TRBV7-3 to TRBJ1-4; no definite D call. The germline V gene has CDR1 SGHTA and CDR2 FQGTGA. V lost 1 base to trimming and J lost 6 bases, with 18 bases between them. The CDR3 covers 17 residues. CDR3 in amino acids: CASSLNPSGGPYEKLFF. DNA of the CDR3: TGTGCCAGCAGCTTAAACCCATCCGGCGGGCCTTATGAAAAACTGTTTTTT. Filled out from reference TRBV7-3 and TRBJ1-4, the complete variable domain reads GAGVSQTPSNKVTEKGKYVELRCDPISGHTALYWYRQSLGQGPEFLIYFQGTGAADDSGLPNDRFFAVRPEGSVSTLKIQRTERGDSAVYLCASSLNPSGGPYEKLFFGSGTQLSVL.

The chain joins TRBV9 to TRBJ2-5, with a possible D match to TRBD1 (6 bases). This CDR3 region has 14 residues. Germline CDR1 and CDR2: SGDLS and YYNGEE. Trimming removed 1 base from V and 5 bases from J, with 12 bases in between. The CDR3 region is CASSVMGAAETQYF. The CDR3 bases are TGTGCCAGCAGCGTAATGGGGGCTGCGGAGACCCAGTACTTC.

This chain joins TRBV28 and TRBJ2-7; D perhaps matches TRBD1 (5 bases). The CDR3 loop spans 18 amino acids. The germline gives CDR1 MDHEN, CDR2 SYDVKM. V was pared by 7 bases and J by 6 bases, with 31 bases between. CDR3 region: CASIHYPSRPGRVVEQYF. CDR3 coding DNA: TGTGCCAGCATCCATTACCCCTCACGTCCTGGCAGGGTGGTCGAGCAGTACTTC.

This clonotype appeared a few times. The chain carries TRBV5-5 and TRBJ2-5; a weak D match, TRBD2 (5 bases). Looked up from germline, CDR1 is SGHKS and CDR2 is YYEKEE (reference sequence). The CDR3 runs 13 residues. The V end lost 4 bases, the J end lost 5 bases, and 12 bases lay between the germline ends. The CDR3 loop is CASSGSGWETQYF. The DNA of the CDR3 is TGTGCCAGCAGCGGGTCGGGGTGGGAGACCCAGTACTTC.

The chain has TRBV7-8 and TRBJ2-7; no definite D call. CDR3 length equals 13 residues. Germline values: CDR1 SGHVS, CDR2 FQNEAQ. The germline V and J ends were trimmed by 3 bases and 7 bases, with 13 bases remaining between them. The CDR3 DNA reads as TGTGCCAGCAGCTTGGGCCGTTATCGTGAGCAGTACGTC. Protein product: CASSLGRYREQYV.

A few counts support this clonotype. DNA for the CDR3: TGTGCCAGCAGTCTCGACACCTTTTATAGCAATCAGCCCCAGCATTTT. Translation gives CASSLDTFYSNQPQHF. This chain connects TRBV12-3 or TRBV12-4 to TRBJ1-5; unclear D gene. CDR3 length: 16 amino acids. The ends were cut back, 5 bases at V and 0 bases at J, with 14 bases in the middle.

The sample holds a few counts of this clonotype. V and J are TRBV12-3 or TRBV12-4 and TRBJ2-3; TRBD1 matches 10 bases. The CDR3 is 14 residues long. V was clipped by 8 bases and J by 1 base; unmatched bases: 3. For the CDR3, the DNA is TGTGCCAGCGGGACAGGGGTTCGCACAGATACGCAGTATTTT. This translates into CASGTGVRTDTQYF.

Only a few counts were recorded for this clonotype. The gene calls are TRBV18 and TRBJ2-6, with 9 positions matching TRBD1. CDR3 length: 17 residues. J gave up 2 bases and V 2 bases, and 4 bases lay outside the gene matches. CDR1 and CDR2 (germline): KGHSH, LQKENI. As DNA, the CDR3 is TGTGCCAGCTCACCAGGGACAGGGAACACTGGGGCCAACGTCCTGACTTTC. Encoded protein: CASSPGTGNTGANVLTF.

In its sample, this clonotype was seen many times. This sequence joins TRBV7-3 and TRBJ2-3; possibly TRBD1 for D (5 bases). This CDR3 is built from 13 residues. Germline CDR1 SGHTA, CDR2 FQGTGA. The V gene lost 5 bases and the J gene lost 6 bases, with 12 bases spanning the gap. CDR3 sequence reads: CASSPAWGDTQYF. In DNA form, the CDR3 reads TGTGCCAGCAGCCCCGCTTGGGGCGATACGCAGTATTTT.

The chain combines TRBV4-1 with TRBJ1-5; perhaps TRBD1 as D (5 bases). CDR3 length: 16 residues. Germline loops: CDR1 MGHRA, CDR2 YSYEKL. The V and J ends lost 3 bases and 2 bases respectively, with 14 bases between them. This CDR3 reads CASSHGTGRGNQPQHF. The CDR3 DNA reads as TGCGCCAGCAGCCATGGGACGGGCCGCGGCAATCAGCCCCAGCATTTT.

The chain links TRBV15 to TRBJ2-1, with TRBD2 identical over 13 bases. The CDR3 is 18 amino acids. The V gene's germline CDR1 is LNHNV and CDR2 YYDKDF (reference sequence). With 0 bases clipped from V and 7 bases from J, the junction kept 9 bases outside the gene matches. The CDR3 coding sequence is TGTGCCACCAGCAGAGAGGTAGATTTGACTAGCGGGAGGAATGAGCAGTTCTTC. Amino acid sequence: CATSREVDLTSGRNEQFF. The complete variable domain, with remaining parts taken from reference TRBV15 and TRBJ2-1, reads DAMVIQNPRYQVTQFGKPVTLSCSQTLNHNVMYWYQQKSSQAPKLLFHYYDKDFNNEADTPDNFQSRRPNTSFCFLDIRSPGLGDTAMYLCATSREVDLTSGRNEQFFGPGTRLTVL.

Only a few counts were recorded for this clonotype. The rearrangement links TRBV20-1 to TRBJ2-4; 7 bases match TRBD2. The CDR3 loop spans 14 amino acids. Germline-derived CDR1 and CDR2 are DFQATT and SNEGSKA (reference sequence). V was clipped by 3 bases and J by 3 bases; unmatched bases: 5. The CDR3 DNA is TGCAGTGCTAGCTACGGGACTAACAAAAACATTCAGTACTTC. It specifies CSASYGTNKNIQYF.

The chain has TRBV30 and TRBJ2-7; either TRBD1 or TRBD2 may fit D (5 bases each). Germline values: CDR1 GTSNPN, CDR2 SVGIG (reference sequence). This CDR3 contains 11 residues. V lost 5 bases, J lost 7 bases, and 12 bases lay in between. CDR3 DNA: TGTGCCTGGCAGGGACGGAGGGAGCAGTACTTC. This codes for CAWQGRREQYF.

J is TRBJ2-7 and V is TRBV7-9, with a possible D match to TRBD2 (6 bases). The CDR3 covers 14 residues. Between the trimmed V and J ends, which lost 5 bases and 6 bases, there was a span of 17 bases. Germline loops: CDR1 SEHNR, CDR2 FQNEAQ (reference sequence). The DNA of the CDR3 is TGTGCCAGCAGCCCCGGTGGGAGCGGGTCCGAGCAGTACTTC. Translated, it gives CASSPGGSGSEQYF.

The chain employs TRBV6-2 or TRBV6-3 and TRBJ1-6; D gene uncertain. CDR3 length: 11 amino acids. Trimming left V 4 bases short and J 14 bases short, with 9 bases between. Germline V gene lookup returns CDR1 MNHEY and CDR2 SVGEGT. CDR3 in DNA: TGTGCCAGCAGTTCCAGTATAGCCCTCCACTTT. Its translation is CASSSSIALHF.

This clonotype was seen only a few times. This chain links TRBV7-6 with TRBJ2-7, with D tentatively TRBD2 (6 bases). The germline V gene has CDR1 SGHVS and CDR2 FNYEAQ. There are 14 residues in the CDR3. V was trimmed by 5 bases and J by 5 bases, leaving 16 bases between them. CDR3 sequence: CASSPTEGLHEQYV. In DNA form, the CDR3 reads TGTGCCAGCAGCCCCACGGAGGGCCTCCACGAGCAGTACGTC.

This chain links TRBV7-9 with TRBJ2-5; the match to TRBD1 covers 7 bases. The germline gives CDR1 SEHNR, CDR2 FQNEAQ (reference sequence). The CDR3 is made up of 14 amino acids. With V trimmed by 5 bases and J by 2 bases, 5 bases remained unmatched. DNA of the CDR3: TGTGCCAGCAGCGTAAGACAGGGACAAGAGACCCAGTACTTC. It translates to CASSVRQGQETQYF.

This chain uses TRBV24-1 with TRBJ2-3, with unresolved D. Trimming removed 2 bases at V and 4 bases at J, with 12 bases between. Germline loops: CDR1 KGHDR, CDR2 SFDVKD. The CDR3 has 15 residues. The CDR3 nucleotides are TGTGCCACCAGTGATTCCGTCGCTTCGGCAGATACGCAGTATTTT. Protein sequence: CATSDSVASADTQYF.

Ten or more counts support this clonotype. The chain recombines TRBV7-2 with TRBJ2-5; D is perhaps TRBD1 or TRBD2 (5 bases each). The V end lost 5 bases, the J end lost 7 bases, and 26 bases lay between the germline ends. CDR1 is SGHTA, CDR2 FQGNSA, per germline. The CDR3 is 17 residues long. The CDR3 spells CASSPLFGGGASGTQYF. In nucleotides, the CDR3 is TGTGCCAGCAGCCCCCTATTTGGGGGTGGGGCCTCGGGGACCCAGTACTTC.

Of note for this clonotype: Likely a read error: the CDR3 ends without its conserved phenylalanine or tryptophan. This chain uses TRBV7-6 with TRBJ1-5, with D maybe TRBD1 (5 bases). CDR3 length: 16 amino acids. Trimming took 5 bases from V and 4 from J, leaving 18 bases between them. Germline CDR1 is SGHVS and CDR2 is FNYEAQ. DNA for the CDR3: TGTGCCAGCAGCCCAAGTGGAGGAGGGGTTAATCAGCCCCAGCATTCT. Its protein product is CASSPSGGGVNQPQHS.

This clonotype came up a few times. This sequence joins TRBV28 and TRBJ2-3; 7 positions match TRBD1. J lost 6 bases, V lost 5 bases, and 14 bases had no gene match. The CDR3 is made up of 16 amino acids. CDR1 and CDR2 (germline): MDHEN, SYDVKM. DNA of the CDR3: TGTGCCAGCAGTCCGGCGTTTGGGCAGGGGGTTGATACGCAGTATTTT. Amino acid sequence: CASSPAFGQGVDTQYF.

This clonotype turned up a few times. The chain recombines TRBV7-2 with TRBJ2-5, with 13 bases aligning to TRBD2. The germline V gene has CDR1 SGHTA and CDR2 FQGNSA. There are 18 residues in the CDR3. Trimming cost V 3 bases and J 4 bases; bases outside gene matches: 11. CDR3 sequence (DNA): TGTGCCAGCAGCTTTAGCGGGGGGACTAGCGGGACGGGAGAGACCCAGTACTTC. It translates to CASSFSGGTSGTGETQYF.

This clonotype was seen a handful of times. The chain recombines TRBV6-2 or TRBV6-3 with TRBJ1-1; 9 bases agree with TRBD1. The CDR3 loop spans 14 amino acids. Germline trimming cut 5 bases from V and 4 bases from J; bases unmatched to any gene: 5. CDR1 is MNHEY and CDR2 is SVGEGT in the germline V gene. The CDR3 sequence is CASSTTGGGTEAFF. CDR3 sequence (DNA): TGTGCCAGCAGTACGACAGGGGGTGGCACTGAAGCTTTCTTT.

The sample holds a few counts of this clonotype. The rearrangement links TRBV28 to TRBJ2-7; 8 bases align to TRBD2. The CDR3 length is 15 residues. The V gene's germline CDR1 is MDHEN and CDR2 SYDVKM. With 3 bases clipped from V and 2 bases from J, the junction kept 6 bases outside the gene matches. CDR3 sequence reads: CASSLTGGDPYEQYF. DNA of the CDR3: TGTGCCAGCAGTTTGACGGGAGGGGACCCCTACGAGCAGTACTTC.

This clonotype was counted a single time. A single base separates this from a much larger clone, so it may be a read error. The chain joins TRBV7-2 to TRBJ2-2, with 7 positions matching TRBD2. Germline V CDR1 and CDR2: SGHTA, FQGNSA. There are 15 residues in the CDR3. The CDR3 region is CASSTRLASTGELLF. CDR3 nucleotides: TGTGCCAGCAGCACCCGACTAGCCTCCACCGGGGAGCTGTTATTT.

V usage is TRBV4-1 and J usage is TRBJ2-3, with 7 nucleotides matching TRBD1. The V and J ends lost 2 bases and 4 bases, in that order; junction bases with no gene match: 6. In germline, CDR1 is MGHRA, CDR2 YSYEKL. The CDR3 consists of 15 residues. The CDR3 DNA is TGCGCCAGCAGCCAATCCAGGGGGTCGGCAGATACGCAGTATTTT. Its protein is CASSQSRGSADTQYF.